This T cell receptor (beta chain) was identified during a study of T cell changes during pregnancy in multiple sclerosis. This clone was detected a few times. The data were produced by immunoSEQ multiplex PCR, yet TCRdb's version contains in-frame clones alone and is incomplete. Found here are 78,000 or so clones, approximately 90% of them singletons; the top ten hold under 1.5%. The source material was peripheral blood, sampled before pregnancy. This sequence was found in a female donor with multiple sclerosis, enrolled in a pregnancy study.

CDR3 sequence (DNA): TGTGCCAGCAGCCCGACACAGACAAACACTGAAGCTTTCTTT. Translated: CASSPTQTNTEAFF. The genes are TRBV9 and TRBJ1-1; D not certain. Germline CDR1 and CDR2: SGDLS and YYNGEE. CDR3 length equals 14 residues. The V end lost 4 bases, the J end lost 2 bases, and 12 bases lay between the germline ends.